These 22 T cell receptor beta chains were sequenced from one sample in a study of cytomegalovirus exposure and HLA in healthy donors. The PCR contained 60 Vbeta and 13 Jbeta primers. Some clones are missing from TCRdb's copy, which holds only in-frame ones; the method was immunoSEQ multiplex PCR. Counted here are some 270,000 clones, 75% to 90% occurring once; the ten biggest clones make up 0.3%. The sample consisted of PBMCs. The source of these receptors is a girl aged 2 to 9 in good health and CMV-seronegative.

This clone has just a few counts. The V gene is TRBV6-1, the J gene TRBJ1-6; a possible D gene is TRBD1 (5 bases). Germline CDR1 is MNHNS and CDR2 is SASEGT. Trimming stripped 7 bases from V and 6 bases from J, with 7 bases between. The CDR3 length is 12 residues. CDR3 sequence reads: CASIGVNSPLHF. The CDR3 coding sequence is TGTGCCAGCATAGGGGTTAATTCACCCCTCCACTTT.

The chain couples TRBV28 to TRBJ2-1; 7 bases are shared with TRBD2. Germline V gene lookup returns CDR1 MDHEN and CDR2 SYDVKM. This CDR3 is built from 14 residues. V was pared by 6 bases and J by 5 bases, with 7 bases of the junction left unmatched. The CDR3 region has the DNA TGTGCCAGCAGCACTCGGGAGGACGACAATGAGCAGTTCTTC. As protein: CASSTREDDNEQFF. The variable domain in full, completed from reference TRBV28 and TRBJ2-1, reads DVKVTQSSRYLVKRTGEKVFLECVQDMDHENMFWYRQDPGLGLRLIYFSYDVKMKEKGDIPEGYSVSREKKERFSLILESASTNQTSMYLCASSTREDDNEQFFGPGTRLTVL.

The chain links TRBV10-2 to TRBJ2-2; 7 bases match TRBD2. Trimming at V came to 6 bases and at J to 5 bases, leaving 6 bases not matched to a gene. The CDR3 contains 14 residues. Germline V CDR1 and CDR2: WSHSY, SAAADI. The CDR3 DNA is TGCGCCAGCAGGCGGGGGAGGTGGACCGGGGAGCTGTTTTTT. As protein: CASRRGRWTGELFF.

V and J are TRBV10-3 and TRBJ1-3; the match to TRBD1 covers 11 bases. Trimming took 3 bases from V and 4 from J; bases not matched to a gene: 5. Germline values: CDR1 ENHRY, CDR2 SYGVKD. The CDR3 has 16 amino acids. The CDR3 sequence is CAISDMGQGEGNTIYF. As DNA, the CDR3 is TGTGCCATCAGTGATATGGGACAGGGGGAAGGAAACACCATATATTTT.

The sample holds a few counts of this clone. The chain recombines TRBV30 with TRBJ1-5; 8 bases fit TRBD1. The germline V gene has CDR1 GTSNPN and CDR2 SVGIG (reference sequence). The CDR3 loop spans 14 amino acids. V was pared by 2 bases and J by 5 bases, with 5 bases of the junction left unmatched. The CDR3 nucleotides read TGTGCCTGGAGTATATCAGGGGGCTATCAGCCCCAGCATTTT. Amino acids: CAWSISGGYQPQHF.

V gene TRBV2 combines with J gene TRBJ1-4; 12 nucleotides line up with TRBD1. Trimming removed 6 bases from V and 2 bases from J; junction bases left unmatched: 16. This CDR3 contains 20 residues. CDR1 is SNHLY and CDR2 is FYNNEI in the germline V gene. The CDR3: CASSTSGTGGERLTNEKLFF. In DNA form, the CDR3 reads TGTGCCAGCAGCACATCCGGGACAGGGGGCGAAAGGTTGACTAATGAAAAACTGTTTTTT.

This clone was seen only a few times. The chain has TRBV7-9 and TRBJ1-2; D is possibly TRBD1 (5 bases). The CDR3 spans 14 residues. V lost 5 bases and J 8 bases, leaving 18 bases between the germline ends. The germline V gene has CDR1 SEHNR and CDR2 FQNEAQ (reference sequence). CDR3 loop: CASSAGTRTGGYTF. Written as DNA, the CDR3 is TGTGCCAGCAGCGCCGGGACTCGAACGGGGGGCTACACCTTC.

The genes are TRBV5-1 and TRBJ2-5; 8 bases line up with TRBD2. Germline values: CDR1 SGHRS, CDR2 YFSETQ. The length of the CDR3 is 15 residues. The junction had 6 bases not matched to a gene; V was cut back by 2 bases and J by 3 bases. The CDR3 nucleotides read TGCGCCAGCAGCTTAAGCGGGAGAAGCGAAGAGACCCAGTACTTC. Amino acid sequence: CASSLSGRSEETQYF.

The chain couples TRBV7-8 to TRBJ2-7, with 10 bases lining up with TRBD2. Germline CDR1 is SGHVS and CDR2 is FQNEAQ. The V gene end was trimmed by 1 base and the J gene end by 10 bases; junction bases not matched to a gene: 13. This CDR3 is 16 amino acids long. CDR3 in amino acids: CASSLVGKSGRASQYF. CDR3 DNA: TGTGCCAGCAGCTTAGTAGGCAAAAGCGGGAGGGCTTCCCAGTACTTC.

The V call is TRBV7-6, the J call TRBJ2-7; 11 positions match TRBD1. This CDR3 is 16 amino acids long. Germline V gene sequence: CDR1 SGHVS, CDR2 FNYEAQ. V was pared by 5 bases and J by 7 bases, with 13 bases of the junction left unmatched. This CDR3 reads CASSDRGTGGKDEQYF. The CDR3 nucleotides are TGTGCCAGCAGCGATCGGGGGACAGGGGGAAAGGATGAGCAGTACTTC.

This sequence joins TRBV7-4 and TRBJ1-1; D is uncertain. Germline CDR1 reads SGHVT; CDR2 reads SQSDAQ. This CDR3 has 16 amino acids. The ends were cut back, 0 bases at V and 0 bases at J, with 11 bases in the middle. As DNA, the CDR3 is TGTGCCAGCAGCTTAGCGCCAGGATACATGAACACTGAAGCTTTCTTT. Translation gives CASSLAPGYMNTEAFF.

This chain connects TRBV6-5 to TRBJ1-2; D is unclear. Per germline, CDR1 MNHEY and CDR2 SVGAGI. Deletions cut 2 bases from V and 2 bases from J, with 12 bases between. This CDR3 has 15 residues. In DNA, the CDR3 is TGTGCCAGCAGTTACGGCGTAACCGGGAACTATGGCTACACCTTC. Translated, it gives CASSYGVTGNYGYTF.

The chain couples TRBV7-6 to TRBJ2-1, with D possibly TRBD2 on 6 matching bases. The CDR3 runs 14 residues. CDR1 SGHVS and CDR2 FNYEAQ come from the germline V gene. V lost 5 bases to trimming and J lost 5 bases, with 13 bases between them. For the CDR3, the DNA is TGTGCCAGCAGCCACCACCCGGGGGACAATGAGCAGTTCTTC. Protein product: CASSHHPGDNEQFF.

This clone is a singleton in its sample. The chain employs TRBV2 and TRBJ1-5; 9 nucleotides match TRBD1. The V segment lost 5 bases and the J segment 14 bases; nucleotides outside the gene matches: 10. The CDR3 has 13 amino acids. Germline CDR1 SNHLY, CDR2 FYNNEI. The CDR3 region has the DNA TGTGCCAGCAGTACAAATTTACAGGGGGCCGAGCATTTT. This gives the protein CASSTNLQGAEHF.

The chain is built from TRBV9 and TRBJ1-2; D not resolved. Trimming stripped 4 bases from V and 4 bases from J, with 23 bases between. Germline loops: CDR1 SGDLS, CDR2 YYNGEE. This CDR3 region has 17 residues. CDR3 nucleotides: TGTGCCAGCAGCCCCTCGCGGGAGGTAGATTATGTCTATGGCTACACCTTC. Residues: CASSPSREVDYVYGYTF.

The rearrangement uses TRBV6-1 and TRBJ1-2, with D maybe TRBD1 (5 bases). From germline, CDR1 is MNHNS and CDR2 SASEGT. The ends were cut back, 3 bases at V and 8 bases at J, with 16 bases in the middle. This CDR3 has 14 residues. The CDR3 DNA follows: TGTGCCAGCAGTGAGGGCAGGGCCCTAGGCGGCTACACCTTC. It specifies CASSEGRALGGYTF.

This clone has just one count. V gene TRBV4-1 combines with J gene TRBJ2-6; 7 bases are a match to TRBD1. J gave up 0 bases and V 3 bases, and 2 bases lay outside the gene matches. Germline CDR1 reads MGHRA; CDR2 reads YSYEKL. The CDR3 contains 16 residues. CDR3 loop: CASSHPGGSGANVLTF. DNA for the CDR3: TGCGCCAGCAGCCATCCAGGGGGCTCTGGGGCCAACGTCCTGACTTTC.

To note about this clone: Distinct nucleotide sequences in the sample also encode this CDR3. The V and J genes are TRBV9 and TRBJ1-5; D is uncertain. Trimming stripped 2 bases from V and 0 bases from J, with 9 bases between. The CDR3 is made up of 15 amino acids. CDR1 SGDLS and CDR2 YYNGEE come from the germline V gene. CDR3 amino acids: CASSVTGNSNQPQHF. The CDR3 DNA sequence: TGTGCCAGCAGCGTGACGGGGAATAGCAATCAGCCCCAGCATTTT.

In its sample, this clone was seen once. The CDR3 spells CASSSVIDEQYF. The CDR3 nucleotides are TGCGCCAGCAGCTCGGTAATCGACGAGCAGTACTTC. The chain couples TRBV5-1 to TRBJ2-7; D not certain. This CDR3 comprises 12 residues. The V end lost 3 bases, the J end lost 5 bases, and 9 bases lay between the germline ends. Germline assignment: CDR1 SGHRS and CDR2 YFSETQ. Together with reference TRBV5-1 and TRBJ2-7, the CDR3 gives the full variable domain: KAGVTQTPRYLIKTRGQQVTLSCSPISGHRSVSWYQQTPGQGLQFLFEYFSETQRNKGNFPGRFSGRQFSNSRSEMNVSTLELGDSALYLCASSSVIDEQYFGPGTRLTVT.

V is TRBV11-1 and J is TRBJ2-3, with a tentative D call TRBD2 (6 bases). This CDR3 spans 15 amino acids. Trimming cost V 0 bases and J 4 bases, with 11 bases left between them. The germline V gene encodes CDR1 SGHAT and CDR2 FQDESV (reference sequence). For the CDR3, the DNA is TGTGCCAGCAGCTTAGCGGGAGGCCCCGCAGATACGCAGTATTTT. Translating it yields CASSLAGGPADTQYF.

The chain is built from TRBV29-1 and TRBJ2-7, with D maybe TRBD1 (6 bases). The CDR3 consists of 14 residues. The V gene's germline CDR1 is SQVTM and CDR2 ANQGSEA. V lost 4 bases and J lost 4, with 17 bases in between. In nucleotides, the CDR3 is TGCAGCGTTGCTCTCCAGGGGACCACATACGAGCAGTACTTC. Translation gives CSVALQGTTYEQYF.

The chain couples TRBV19 to TRBJ2-7; 7 nucleotides match TRBD1. The CDR3 contains 15 residues. J was trimmed by 3 bases and V by 5 bases; bases with no gene match: 10. Germline V gene sequence: CDR1 LNHDA, CDR2 SQIVND (reference sequence). CDR3 sequence: CASSLTSGGLYEQYF. The CDR3 DNA follows: TGTGCCAGTAGTCTCACCTCAGGGGGTCTCTACGAGCAGTACTTC.